These 20 T cell receptor beta chains were sequenced from one sample in a study of T-cell memory formation after mild COVID-19. Using its own MiXCR run on the 5' RACE reads, TCRdb lists one record per CDR3 protein. The sample contains 250,000 to 350,000 distinct CDR3 sequences, roughly an eighth of which appear only once. Sequencing was carried out using PBMCs or a T cell subset sorted from them (not recorded which). Source of these receptors: a man between 18 and 29 years old who had mild COVID-19 (a few samples of this study predate the infection). Cell type and time point are not known.

The J gene is TRBJ2-2, the V gene TRBV4-3; perhaps TRBD2 as D (7 bases). This CDR3 is built from 16 residues. CDR1 LGHNA and CDR2 YSLEER come from the germline V gene. The germline V and J ends were trimmed by 4 bases and 5 bases, with 17 bases remaining between them. For the CDR3, the DNA is TGCGCCAGCAGCCCCGCACCGGGGAGGGGGACCGGGGAGCTGTTTTTT. This codes for CASSPAPGRGTGELFF.

The chain joins TRBV6-6 to TRBJ2-7, with a possible D match to TRBD2 (6 bases). Trimming cost V 6 bases and J 3 bases, with 9 bases left between them. This CDR3 contains 12 residues. The germline CDR1 and CDR2 sequences are MNHNY and SVGAGI (reference sequence). The CDR3 is CASRAGSYEQYF. The CDR3 DNA reads TGTGCCAGCAGAGCGGGTAGCTACGAGCAGTACTTC.

This clonotype was counted only a few times. The chain recombines TRBV5-1 with TRBJ1-2; 7 nucleotides agree with TRBD1. The V segment lost 3 bases and the J segment 1 base; nucleotides outside the gene matches: 6. The germline V gene has CDR1 SGHRS and CDR2 YFSETQ. The CDR3 consists of 15 residues. CDR3 in DNA: TGCGCCAGCAGCTCAACCGGGACAGATAACTATGGCTACACCTTC. Amino acid sequence: CASSSTGTDNYGYTF.

The V gene is TRBV7-2, the J gene TRBJ2-7, with 13 bases fitting TRBD2. The CDR3 extends over 15 amino acids. V was clipped by 5 bases and J by 3 bases; unmatched bases: 4. Germline V CDR1 and CDR2: SGHTA, FQGNSA. In DNA, the CDR3 is TGTGCCAGCAGCAGACTAGCGGGGGGCCTCTACGAGCAGTACGTC. Encoded protein: CASSRLAGGLYEQYV.

The J gene is TRBJ1-1, the V gene TRBV18; D is undetermined. V shed 1 base and J shed 4 bases, with 10 bases lying between them. This CDR3 contains 14 residues. From germline, CDR1 is KGHSH and CDR2 LQKENI. The CDR3 loop reads CASSPRQVGTEAFF. CDR3 DNA sequence: TGTGCCAGCTCACCACGGCAGGTCGGCACTGAAGCTTTCTTT.

The V call is TRBV15, the J call TRBJ2-4; 13 bases line up with TRBD2. The CDR3 has 17 amino acids. CDR1 LNHNV and CDR2 YYDKDF come from the germline V gene (reference sequence). V shed 5 bases and J 1 base; nucleotides not matched to a gene: 5. CDR3 sequence reads: CATSDGTSGVAKNIQYF. As DNA, the CDR3 is TGTGCCACCAGCGACGGGACTAGCGGGGTGGCCAAAAACATTCAGTACTTC.

This chain joins TRBV4-1 and TRBJ2-1; D is possibly TRBD1 (6 bases). This CDR3 spans 14 amino acids. Germline V gives CDR1 MGHRA, CDR2 YSYEKL. V lost 4 bases and J 9 bases, leaving 16 bases between the germline ends. The chain's CDR3 is CASSLGAFSGEQFF. In nucleotides, the CDR3 is TGCGCCAGCAGCCTGGGGGCGTTCAGCGGTGAGCAGTTCTTC.

This chain links TRBV7-9 with TRBJ2-1, with 8 bases fitting TRBD2. V lost 1 base and J lost 5; bases outside the gene matches: 7. This CDR3 region has 16 residues. Looked up from germline, CDR1 is SEHNR and CDR2 is FQNEAQ (reference sequence). The CDR3 spells CASSLGPSGSHNEQFF. The CDR3 DNA is TGTGCCAGCAGCTTAGGTCCCAGCGGGAGTCACAATGAGCAGTTCTTC.

V usage is TRBV30 and J usage is TRBJ1-2; TRBD1 matches at 12 bases. Losses at the gene ends were 2 bases for V and 3 bases for J; bases not matched to a gene: 4. The germline CDR1 and CDR2 sequences are GTSNPN and SVGIG (reference sequence). The CDR3 has 15 residues. CDR3 coding DNA: TGTGCCTGGAGTAGGGGGACAGGGGGCCACTATGGCTACACCTTC. Amino acids: CAWSRGTGGHYGYTF.

This clonotype was observed at least ten times. The J gene is TRBJ2-1, the V gene TRBV3-1; D not certain. Germline V gene lookup returns CDR1 LGHDT and CDR2 YNNKEL (reference sequence). The V end was cut by 2 bases, the J end by 10 bases, with 12 bases between. The CDR3 runs to 13 residues. CDR3 nucleotides: TGTGCCAGCAGCCAATCAAGGGTGTCCGAGCAGTTCTTC. The encoded protein is CASSQSRVSEQFF.

The chain carries TRBV6-1 and TRBJ2-1; 8 nucleotides agree with TRBD1. Trimming removed 2 bases from V and 8 bases from J; junction bases left unmatched: 11. The length of the CDR3 is 16 residues. Germline V CDR1 and CDR2: MNHNS, SASEGT. CDR3 sequence (DNA): TGTGCCAGCAGTGAAAATTGGGGCAGGGGGCTAGATGAGCAGTTCTTC. Encoded protein: CASSENWGRGLDEQFF.

This clonotype was detected a few times. The chain joins TRBV12-3 or TRBV12-4 to TRBJ2-1; 13 nucleotides match TRBD2. The CDR3 runs to 17 residues. The V segment lost 6 bases and the J segment 9 bases; nucleotides outside the gene matches: 14. The CDR3 loop reads CASRTLAGGAVFREQFF. In nucleotides, the CDR3 is TGTGCCAGCAGAACACTAGCGGGGGGGGCCGTTTTTCGTGAGCAGTTCTTC.

This clonotype was seen a few times. V is TRBV20-1 and J is TRBJ2-2, with TRBD2 as a possible D gene (5 bases). From germline, CDR1 is DFQATT and CDR2 SNEGSKA (reference sequence). V was pared by 6 bases and J by 4 bases, with 12 bases between. This CDR3 is built from 13 residues. The CDR3 coding sequence is TGCAGTGCCAACCCCCGGGGCACCGGGGAGCTGTTTTTT. Its protein is CSANPRGTGELFF.

A few counts support this clonotype. The V and J genes are TRBV4-2 and TRBJ2-7, with 10 positions matching TRBD1. Germline CDR1 LGHNA, CDR2 YNFKEQ. The trim removed 4 bases at V and 1 base at J, leaving 4 bases unmatched. This CDR3 spans 15 amino acids. The CDR3 is CASSRGDRGSYEQYF. The CDR3 region has the DNA TGTGCCAGCAGCCGAGGGGACAGGGGTTCCTACGAGCAGTACTTC.

This sequence joins TRBV5-5 and TRBJ2-3; 10 bases fit TRBD2. CDR1 is SGHKS, CDR2 YYEKEE, per germline (reference sequence). Trimming at V came to 1 base and at J to 2 bases, leaving 1 base not matched to a gene. The CDR3 totals 15 residues. The CDR3 loop is CASSLLAGVTDTQYF. The DNA of the CDR3 is TGTGCCAGCAGCTTGCTAGCGGGGGTCACAGATACGCAGTATTTT.

This clonotype was found a few times. The CDR3 nucleotides read TGTGCCAGCAGCCAAGAGAGTTGGCAACAGTCCTACGAGCAGTACGTC. Its translation is CASSQESWQQSYEQYV. The rearrangement uses TRBV3-2 and TRBJ2-7. TRBV3-2 is a pseudogene. The CDR3 loop spans 16 amino acids.

This clonotype has just a few counts. The CDR3 loop is CASSLPGVGNQPQHF. DNA of the CDR3: TGTGCCAGCAGTTTACCAGGGGTCGGTAATCAGCCCCAGCATTTT. The chain recombines TRBV28 with TRBJ1-5; a weak D match, TRBD1 (6 bases). Germline assignment: CDR1 MDHEN and CDR2 SYDVKM. This CDR3 is built from 15 residues. The germline V and J ends were trimmed by 2 bases and 4 bases, with 12 bases remaining between them. The full variable domain, rest sourced from reference TRBV28 and TRBJ1-5, is DVKVTQSSRYLVKRTGEKVFLECVQDMDHENMFWYRQDPGLGLRLIYFSYDVKMKEKGDIPEGYSVSREKKERFSLILESASTNQTSMYLCASSLPGVGNQPQHFGDGTRLSIL.

This clonotype was seen a handful of times. The chain uses TRBV25-1 and TRBJ1-6; D gene unclear. With 9 bases removed from V and 4 bases from J, the gap between germline ends came to 19 bases. Germline lookup yields CDR1 MGHDK and CDR2 SYGVNS. This CDR3 region has 16 residues. DNA of the CDR3: TGTGCCAGTGGTGGAATTGAGCGCGCATATAATTCACCCCTCCACTTT. Translated, it gives CASGGIERAYNSPLHF. The whole variable domain, filled in from reference TRBV25-1 and TRBJ1-6, reads EADIYQTPRYLVIGTGKKITLECSQTMGHDKMYWYQQDPGMELHLIHYSYGVNSTEKGDLSSESTVSRIRTEHFPLTLESARPSHTSQYLCASGGIERAYNSPLHFGNGTRLTVT.

V is TRBV7-9 and J is TRBJ2-5, with 15 bases that match TRBD2. This CDR3 region has 19 residues. The junction had 11 bases not matched to a gene; V was cut back by 5 bases and J by 1 base. Germline assignment: CDR1 SEHNR and CDR2 FQNEAQ (reference sequence). The CDR3 nucleotides read TGTGCCAGCAGCCCGGGACTAGCGGGGGGTAGAGCCATCCAAGAGACCCAGTACTTC. It codes for CASSPGLAGGRAIQETQYF.

The chain combines TRBV4-1 with TRBJ1-5; D ambiguous. The germline V gene encodes CDR1 MGHRA and CDR2 YSYEKL. Trimming took off 3 bases at V and 0 bases at J, with 9 bases between the two ends. The CDR3 has 15 amino acids. The CDR3 nucleotides are TGCGCCAGCAGCCATCGGGGAGTTAGCAATCAGCCCCAGCATTTT. Translation: CASSHRGVSNQPQHF.